The 10 T cell receptor beta chains given below trace back to one sample, sequenced in a study of OX40 agonist ivuxolimab in advanced cancers. TCRdb keeps only in-frame clones here, not all; method: immunoSEQ multiplex PCR. The table lists approximately 70,000 clones, 88% of them singletons. Source: CD4+ or CD8+ T cells sorted from blood, taken in a trial of the OX40 agonist ivuxolimab. These TCRs come from an adult with an advanced solid tumor such as melanoma, head and neck, liver or kidney cancer.

V usage is TRBV5-4 and J usage is TRBJ2-7; D perhaps matches TRBD2 (7 bases). Germline V gene lookup returns CDR1 SGHNT and CDR2 YYREEE (reference sequence). This CDR3 is built from 14 residues. Deletions cut 7 bases from V and 3 bases from J, with 17 bases between. The CDR3 reads CASRRGGSNYEQYF. DNA for the CDR3: TGTGCCAGCCGGAGGGGGGGGTCAAACTACGAGCAGTACTTC.

This rearrangement joins TRBV28 to TRBJ2-3; 10 bases are shared with TRBD1. Per the germline V gene, CDR1 is MDHEN and CDR2 is SYDVKM. This CDR3 is built from 14 residues. With V trimmed by 8 bases and J by 2 bases, 4 bases remained unmatched. This CDR3 reads CASGTGEVTDTQYF. As DNA, the CDR3 is TGTGCCAGCGGGACAGGGGAGGTCACAGATACGCAGTATTTT.

The rearrangement uses TRBV6-5 and TRBJ2-1; D remains unclear. Germline loops: CDR1 MNHEY, CDR2 SVGAGI. The CDR3 is 15 residues long. Trimming removed 0 bases at V and 0 bases at J, with 6 bases between. CDR3: CASSYSRSSYNEQFF. The CDR3 DNA is TGTGCCAGCAGTTACTCAAGGTCCTCCTACAATGAGCAGTTCTTC.

The chain uses TRBV6-5 and TRBJ2-1, with a weak D call TRBD2 (7 bases). The V gene lost 2 bases and the J gene lost 9 bases, with 11 bases spanning the gap. The CDR3 totals 13 residues. The germline CDR1 and CDR2 sequences are MNHEY and SVGAGI. CDR3 nucleotides: TGTGCCAGCAGTTACACGGGGGGCACTGAGCAGTTCTTC. Its protein product is CASSYTGGTEQFF.

The V call is TRBV29-1, the J call TRBJ2-7; 7 nucleotides agree with TRBD1. V was pared by 5 bases and J by 3 bases, with 10 bases of the junction left unmatched. Looked up from germline, CDR1 is SQVTM and CDR2 is ANQGSEA. The CDR3 extends over 14 amino acids. DNA of the CDR3: TGCAGCGTTTCCGGGACAGTGGGCGGCTACGAGCAGTACTTC. This codes for CSVSGTVGGYEQYF.

This chain joins TRBV18 and TRBJ2-5; no clear D gene. Gene TRBJ2-7 matches the end of the DNA better, so the J call may be wrong. Looked up from germline, CDR1 is KGHSH and CDR2 is LQKENI. The CDR3 sequence is 13 residues long. For the CDR3, the DNA is TGTGCCAGCTCAACCTACTCAGGTTACGAGCAGTACTTC. It translates to CASSTYSGYEQYF.

This chain links TRBV4-1 with TRBJ2-7; D call uncertain. This CDR3 comprises 16 residues. The germline gives CDR1 MGHRA, CDR2 YSYEKL. The V end was cut by 0 bases, the J end by 6 bases, with 18 bases between. CDR3 amino acids: CASSQEGPRSEAEQYF. CDR3 DNA: TGCGCCAGCAGCCAAGAAGGGCCCAGGAGCGAGGCCGAGCAGTACTTC.

This sequence joins TRBV20-1 and TRBJ1-3, with 7 nucleotides matching TRBD1. This CDR3 has 11 residues. Per the germline V gene, CDR1 is DFQATT and CDR2 is SNEGSKA (reference sequence). The trim removed 5 bases at V and 6 bases at J, leaving 1 base unmatched. The CDR3 is CSAGTANTIYF. Here the CDR3 DNA reads TGCAGTGCTGGGACAGCAAACACCATATATTTT.

The rearrangement links TRBV7-3 to TRBJ2-7; D gene uncertain. The V end lost 5 bases, the J end lost 6 bases, and 11 bases lay between the germline ends. This CDR3 contains 12 residues. Germline CDR1 and CDR2: SGHTA and FQGTGA. The CDR3 region has the DNA TGTGCCAGCAGCCGCCCCGGCTCCGAGCAGTACTTC. This sequence encodes CASSRPGSEQYF. The whole variable domain, remainder taken from reference TRBV7-3 and TRBJ2-7, is GAGVSQTPSNKVTEKGKYVELRCDPISGHTALYWYRQSLGQGPEFLIYFQGTGAADDSGLPNDRFFAVRPEGSVSTLKIQRTERGDSAVYLCASSRPGSEQYFGPGTRLTVT.

The J gene is TRBJ2-3, the V gene TRBV7-2; no definite D call. Germline V gene data show CDR1 as SGHTA and CDR2 as FQGNSA. The CDR3 loop spans 15 amino acids. The V and J ends lost 1 base and 6 bases respectively, with 14 bases between them. CDR3 region: CASSLELSNVDTQYF. The CDR3 bases are TGTGCCAGCAGCTTAGAGTTGTCAAATGTGGATACGCAGTATTTT.